The 16 T cell receptor beta chains given below trace back to one sample, sequenced in a study of monozygotic twins with inflammatory bowel disease. Each CDR3 protein gets one entry in TCRdb, which reprocessed the 5' RACE reads and gives no DNA. Its listing shows some 89,000 distinct CDR3 sequences. The specimen sequenced was blood. The receptor source for this set is a human donor with ulcerative colitis or Crohn's disease, or a healthy co-twin of an affected twin (not recorded which).

The gene calls are TRBV5-1 and TRBJ2-7; TCRdb calls TRBD1, which cannot be checked without DNA. The CDR3 has 15 amino acids. The germline V gene has CDR1 SGHRS and CDR2 YFSETQ. This CDR3 reads CASSLAGTDYYEQYF.

The chain carries TRBV3-1 and TRBJ1-6; TCRdb gives TRBD1 as the D gene, but with no DNA this cannot be confirmed. The CDR3 has 15 amino acids. Germline CDR1 reads LGHDT; CDR2 reads YNNKEL (reference sequence). This chain's CDR3 is CASSQDRAGNSPLHF. The whole variable domain, remainder taken from reference TRBV3-1 and TRBJ1-6, is DTAVSQTPKYLVTQMGNDKSIKCEQNLGHDTMYWYKQDSKKFLKIMFSYNNKELIINETVPNRFSPKSPDKAHLNLHINSLELGDSAVYFCASSQDRAGNSPLHFGNGTRLTVT.

V gene TRBV14 combines with J gene TRBJ2-1; absent DNA, TCRdb's TRBD2 call cannot be checked. This CDR3 is 18 amino acids long. Per germline, CDR1 SGHDN and CDR2 FVKESK. The CDR3 protein is CASSQGGLRGQTYNEQFF.

The V call is TRBV10-3, the J call TRBJ1-1. Per the germline V gene, CDR1 is ENHRY and CDR2 is SYGVKD. The CDR3 contains 15 residues. The CDR3: CAISEGGGGGTEAFF.

This rearrangement joins TRBV5-1 to TRBJ2-5; without DNA, the TCRdb call of TRBD1 cannot be checked. CDR1 SGHRS and CDR2 YFSETQ come from the germline V gene. The CDR3 has 14 residues. The CDR3 region is CASSLRQTQETQYF.

V and J are TRBV19 and TRBJ1-5. This CDR3 contains 15 residues. Per the germline V gene, CDR1 is LNHDA and CDR2 is SQIVND (reference sequence). This chain's CDR3 is CASSLVGAGNQPQHF.

This rearrangement joins TRBV5-6 to TRBJ2-7; checking the TCRdb D call of TRBD1 is not possible without DNA. The CDR3 is 15 residues long. Germline values: CDR1 SGHDT, CDR2 YYEEEE. The CDR3 reads CASSTSQGRLYEQYF.

V is TRBV7-9 and J is TRBJ2-7; TCRdb proposes TRBD2, but this gene call is untestable without DNA. CDR1 is SEHNR and CDR2 is FQNEAQ in the germline V gene (reference sequence). The CDR3 is 14 amino acids. The CDR3 region is CASSIQSISYEQYF.

The V gene is TRBV10-3, the J gene TRBJ1-1; TCRdb calls TRBD1, which cannot be checked without DNA. Germline-derived CDR1 and CDR2 are ENHRY and SYGVKD. The CDR3 is made up of 16 amino acids. The CDR3 sequence: CAISDQATGLDTEAFF.

The V call is TRBV7-9, the J call TRBJ1-4; checking the TCRdb D call of TRBD1 is not possible without DNA. Germline V gene lookup returns CDR1 SEHNR and CDR2 FQNEAQ (reference sequence). The CDR3 spans 13 residues. The CDR3 spells CASLGAGDEKLFF.

The genes are TRBV7-3 and TRBJ2-1; TCRdb reports TRBD2, a call that lacks DNA to check it against. The CDR3 sequence is 16 residues long. In germline, CDR1 is SGHTA, CDR2 FQGTGA. The CDR3 loop is CASSPDSGTRYNEQFF. Supplemented by reference TRBV7-3 and TRBJ2-1, the full variable domain reads GAGVSQTPSNKVTEKGKYVELRCDPISGHTALYWYRQSLGQGPEFLIYFQGTGAADDSGLPNDRFFAVRPEGSVSTLKIQRTERGDSAVYLCASSPDSGTRYNEQFFGPGTRLTVL.

This CDR3 is CASSYSMAGNYEQYF. The V gene is TRBV6-5, the J gene TRBJ2-7; with no DNA, the TCRdb D assignment of TRBD2 cannot be verified. The V gene's germline CDR1 is MNHEY and CDR2 SVGAGI. This CDR3 has 15 amino acids.

This rearrangement joins TRBV9 to TRBJ1-1. This CDR3 is 11 amino acids long. Per the germline V gene, CDR1 is SGDLS and CDR2 is YYNGEE. CDR3 in amino acids: CASSVGEEAFF.

The CDR3 here is CASSVGTGSDTQYF. V and J are TRBV9 and TRBJ2-3; the TRBD1 assignment by TCRdb is unverifiable without DNA. The CDR3 consists of 14 residues. Germline lookup yields CDR1 SGDLS and CDR2 YYNGEE.

This sequence joins TRBV20-1 and TRBJ2-7; TCRdb indicates TRBD1, and absent DNA this call remains unverified. The CDR3 consists of 15 residues. Germline loops: CDR1 DFQATT, CDR2 SNEGSKA (reference sequence). This CDR3 is CSARVGDRKSHEQYF.

The chain has TRBV18 and TRBJ2-3; TCRdb indicates TRBD1, and absent DNA this call remains unverified. Germline CDR1 and CDR2: KGHSH and LQKENI. CDR3 length equals 15 residues. CDR3 protein: CASSPGGRATDTQYF.